This T cell receptor (beta chain) came from a study of blood T cells in healthy people across ages. Study-wide points: Because donor CMV status was unknown, expanded clonotype changes were possibly confounded. Those diversity estimates obtained from one million T cells were thought to be underestimates. Greater diversity and more naive CD4+ cells were seen in long-lived donors than in aged donors. Older individuals had lower TCR beta diversity per million T cells (the decline was roughly linear).

This CDR3 region has 13 residues. The germline V gene has CDR1 SGHTA and CDR2 FQGNSA. Trimming removed 5 bases from V and 9 bases from J, with 11 bases in between. The use of a sample-barcoded 5' primer and a J-beta primer mix characterized a second PCR of roughly 6 to 11 cycles. TCRdb used MiXCR to reprocess the 5' RACE reads, holding one entry per CDR3 protein. The profile shows around 1,700,000 distinct CDR3 sequences, roughly 28% of them singletons. Comments on this clonotype: Its specificity is not known. Possible read error: a much larger clone is one base away.

This receptor was taken from a woman aged 30 to 39 in good health. The sequencing sample was made of blood. J is TRBJ1-6 and V is TRBV7-2; D is undetermined. The CDR3: CASSPGSGSPLHF. In DNA form, the CDR3 reads TGTGCCAGCAGCCCGGGCTCCGGTTCACCCCTCCACTTT.